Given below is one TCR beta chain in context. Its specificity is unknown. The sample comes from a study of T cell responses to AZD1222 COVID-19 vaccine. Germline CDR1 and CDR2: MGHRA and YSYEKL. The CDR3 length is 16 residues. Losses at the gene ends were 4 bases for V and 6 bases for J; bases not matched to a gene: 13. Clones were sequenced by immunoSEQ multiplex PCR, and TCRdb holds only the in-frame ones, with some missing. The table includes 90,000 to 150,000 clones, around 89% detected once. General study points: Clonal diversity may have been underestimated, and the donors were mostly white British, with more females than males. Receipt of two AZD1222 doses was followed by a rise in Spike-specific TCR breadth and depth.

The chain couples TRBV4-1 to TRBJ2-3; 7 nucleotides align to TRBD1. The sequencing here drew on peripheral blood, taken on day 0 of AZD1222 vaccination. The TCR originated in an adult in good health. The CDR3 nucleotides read TGCGCCAGCAGCCTTCGAGAGGGGGCCCTCCGGGATACGCAGTATTTT. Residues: CASSLREGALRDTQYF.